Listed here is a single T cell receptor (beta chain). The same CDR3 is also encoded by other DNA sequences in this sample. Clones were read by immunoSEQ multiplex PCR, and TCRdb kept only the in-frame ones, dropping some. The table has approximately 100,000 clones, around nine tenths seen once. The sample comes from a study of T cell responses to AZD1222 COVID-19 vaccine. The CDR3 loop spans 16 amino acids. Trimming removed 0 bases from V and 1 base from J, with 9 bases in between. The germline CDR1 and CDR2 sequences are KGHSH and LQKENI. This rearrangement joins TRBV18 to TRBJ2-2, with D possibly being TRBD2 (6 bases). The TCR comes from an adult who received the AZD1222 COVID-19 vaccine. The input for sequencing was peripheral blood, taken 28 days after the second AZD1222 dose. CDR3 coding DNA: TGTGCCAGCTCACCACCGACCGGGGGGAACACCGGGGAGCTGTTTTTT. Protein: CASSPPTGGNTGELFF.